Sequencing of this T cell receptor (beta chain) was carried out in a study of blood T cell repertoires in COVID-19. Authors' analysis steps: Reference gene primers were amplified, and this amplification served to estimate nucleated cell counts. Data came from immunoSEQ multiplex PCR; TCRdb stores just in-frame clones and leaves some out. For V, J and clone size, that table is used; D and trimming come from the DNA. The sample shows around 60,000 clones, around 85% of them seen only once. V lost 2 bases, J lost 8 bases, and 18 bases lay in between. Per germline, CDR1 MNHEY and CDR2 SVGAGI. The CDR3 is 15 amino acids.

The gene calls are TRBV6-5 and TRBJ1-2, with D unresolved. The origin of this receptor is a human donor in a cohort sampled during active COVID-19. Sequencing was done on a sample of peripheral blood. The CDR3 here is CASSYEGNSAGGYTF. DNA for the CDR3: TGTGCCAGCAGTTACGAAGGGAACTCGGCGGGCGGCTACACCTTC.